These 32 T cell receptor beta chains were sequenced from one sample in a study of identical twins. TCRdb passed the 5' RACE reads through MiXCR, listing each CDR3 protein once. The repertoire consists of around 1.7 million distinct CDR3 sequences, with less than 40% occurring once and the leading ten covering about 0.27%. Sequencing was carried out using cord blood. Receptors were obtained from a newborn girl in good health.

V is TRBV7-9 and J is TRBJ2-7; no reliable D call. The CDR3 totals 15 residues. Trimming took 4 bases from V and 3 from J, leaving 16 bases between them. The germline CDR1 and CDR2 sequences are SEHNR and FQNEAQ (reference sequence). The CDR3 loop reads CASSSGPTGDYEQYF. DNA for the CDR3: TGTGCCAGCAGCTCTGGTCCGACCGGAGACTACGAGCAGTACTTC.

This clonotype was counted a few times. The rearrangement links TRBV25-1 to TRBJ2-3, with D perhaps matching TRBD1 (6 bases). The CDR3 extends over 11 amino acids. Germline CDR1 is MGHDK and CDR2 is SYGVNS. The ends were cut back, 5 bases at V and 9 bases at J, with 9 bases in the middle. This CDR3 reads CASSQQGTQYF. Here the CDR3 DNA reads TGTGCCAGCAGTCAGCAGGGGACGCAGTATTTT.

The chain recombines TRBV5-1 with TRBJ2-5; D possibly uses TRBD1 or TRBD2 (7 bases each). Between the trimmed V and J ends, which lost 4 bases and 2 bases, there was a span of 15 bases. Germline V gene lookup returns CDR1 SGHRS and CDR2 YFSETQ. This CDR3 region has 15 residues. CDR3 nucleotides: TGCGCCAGCAGCCTAAAGCGGGACAGACAAGAGACCCAGTACTTC. Translation: CASSLKRDRQETQYF.

The CDR3 loop is CSARDWGDRAYEQYF. In DNA, the CDR3 is TGCAGTGCTAGAGATTGGGGGGACCGTGCGTACGAGCAGTACTTC. V and J are TRBV20-1 and TRBJ2-7, with D possibly being TRBD2 (6 bases). The germline gives CDR1 DFQATT, CDR2 SNEGSKA (reference sequence). The CDR3 has 15 amino acids. V lost 0 bases, J lost 4 bases, and 16 bases lay in between.

The chain carries TRBV6-2 or TRBV6-3 and TRBJ2-6; no clear D gene. Germline V lookup: CDR1 MNHEY, CDR2 SVGEGT. V was cut by 6 bases and J by 0 bases, with 9 bases left in between. This CDR3 is built from 15 residues. This chain's CDR3 is CASRFWFSGANVLTF. For the CDR3, the DNA is TGTGCCAGCAGGTTTTGGTTCTCTGGGGCCAACGTCCTGACTTTC.

The chain links TRBV20-1 to TRBJ2-1; 13 positions agree with TRBD2. This CDR3 has 17 residues. V lost 0 bases to trimming and J lost 4 bases; unmatched junction nucleotides: 6. The germline CDR1 and CDR2 sequences are DFQATT and SNEGSKA (reference sequence). The CDR3 here is CSARDRTSGGLYNEQFF. CDR3 coding DNA: TGCAGTGCTAGAGATAGGACTAGCGGGGGCCTTTACAATGAGCAGTTCTTC.

This clonotype was counted only a few times. V is TRBV5-1 and J is TRBJ2-1; 12 nucleotides align to TRBD2. CDR3 length equals 15 residues. After removal of 2 bases from V and 7 bases from J, the junction contained 4 bases not matched to a gene. Germline loops: CDR1 SGHRS, CDR2 YFSETQ. The CDR3 is CASSFGTSGWNEQFF. The CDR3 nucleotides are TGCGCCAGCAGCTTCGGGACTAGCGGGTGGAATGAGCAGTTCTTC. Looking up the rest from reference TRBV5-1 and TRBJ2-1 gives the full variable domain: KAGVTQTPRYLIKTRGQQVTLSCSPISGHRSVSWYQQTPGQGLQFLFEYFSETQRNKGNFPGRFSGRQFSNSRSEMNVSTLELGDSALYLCASSFGTSGWNEQFFGPGTRLTVL.

Many counts were recorded for this clonotype. This rearrangement joins TRBV13 to TRBJ2-1; D not certain. The CDR3 runs to 15 residues. V shed 0 bases and J shed 1 base, with 7 bases lying between them. CDR1 is PRHDT, CDR2 FYEKMQ, per germline (reference sequence). In DNA form, the CDR3 reads TGTGCCAGCAGCTTAGGAAGGGCTTCCTACAATGAGCAGTTCTTC. This sequence encodes CASSLGRASYNEQFF.

The V call is TRBV5-1, the J call TRBJ2-2, with no clear D. V lost 0 bases to trimming and J lost 8 bases, with 8 bases between them. This CDR3 has 13 residues. CDR1 is SGHRS, CDR2 YFSETQ, per germline. The CDR3 is CASSLDMRGELFF. The DNA for the CDR3 is TGCGCCAGCAGCTTGGACATGCGTGGGGAGCTGTTTTTT.

For this clonotype: One end of the junction fails to match germline, which may point to a read error. The gene calls are TRBV20-1 and TRBJ2-3, with 7 nucleotides matching TRBD1. The CDR3 totals 12 residues. Germline values: CDR1 DFQATT, CDR2 SNEGSKA (reference sequence). The CDR3 DNA sequence: TGCAGTGCCCGGGACAGCACAGATATGCAGTATTTT. Translation gives CSARDSTDMQYF.

The chain has TRBV20-1 and TRBJ2-1, with 9 bases matching TRBD2. The CDR3 sequence is 15 residues long. Germline V gives CDR1 DFQATT, CDR2 SNEGSKA (reference sequence). V shed 2 bases, J shed 8 bases, and the junction held 10 bases outside the gene matches. The CDR3 loop reads CSARMRGGIIYEQFF. CDR3 in DNA: TGCAGTGCTAGAATGCGGGGGGGTATTATCTATGAGCAGTTCTTC.

This clonotype showed up just a few times. This chain uses TRBV28 with TRBJ2-7; 9 nucleotides match TRBD2. Trimming cost V 6 bases and J 7 bases; bases outside gene matches: 13. The V gene's germline CDR1 is MDHEN and CDR2 SYDVKM. This CDR3 has 15 amino acids. CDR3 sequence reads: CASRPLIAGVHEQYF. CDR3 DNA sequence: TGTGCCAGCAGACCCCTGATAGCGGGAGTACATGAGCAGTACTTC.

The chain has TRBV28 and TRBJ1-3; D may be TRBD1 (5 bases). V shed 6 bases and J shed 2 bases, with 14 bases lying between them. This CDR3 spans 15 amino acids. Looked up from germline, CDR1 is MDHEN and CDR2 is SYDVKM. CDR3 protein: CASRRGSSPGNTIYF. CDR3 nucleotide sequence: TGTGCCAGCAGACGGGGCTCCAGCCCTGGAAACACCATATATTTT.

This clonotype showed up just a few times. The chain links TRBV6-1 to TRBJ2-5; no firm D call. V lost 4 bases, J lost 2 bases, and 14 bases lay in between. Looked up from germline, CDR1 is MNHNS and CDR2 is SASEGT. The CDR3 has 15 residues. The CDR3: CASSGYSARQETQYF. The DNA for the CDR3 is TGTGCCAGCAGTGGATACTCGGCCAGACAAGAGACCCAGTACTTC.

This clonotype has a count of ten or more. This sequence joins TRBV5-1 and TRBJ1-2, with 7 bases identical to TRBD1. V dropped 4 bases and J dropped 4; count of bases not matched to a gene: 10. The CDR3 is 15 residues long. Germline CDR1 is SGHRS and CDR2 is YFSETQ. This CDR3 reads CASSPQQGIVYGYTF. As DNA, the CDR3 is TGCGCCAGCAGCCCTCAACAGGGGATCGTCTATGGCTACACCTTC.

This clonotype has ten or more counts. V gene TRBV4-2 combines with J gene TRBJ2-7; tentative D call: TRBD2 (6 bases). The CDR3 extends over 15 amino acids. V was cut by 3 bases and J by 3 bases, with 15 bases left in between. Germline V gives CDR1 LGHNA, CDR2 YNFKEQ. The chain's CDR3 is CASSQGMTSRYEQYF. The CDR3 coding sequence is TGTGCCAGCAGCCAGGGAATGACTAGTCGCTACGAGCAGTACTTC.

This clonotype was recorded a few times. The V and J genes are TRBV12-3 or TRBV12-4 and TRBJ1-2; 10 positions match TRBD1. The CDR3 is 16 residues long. The ends lost 7 bases at V and 2 bases at J; junction bases unmatched: 10. The CDR3 sequence is CASTTRRQGANYGYTF. CDR3 nucleotides: TGTGCCAGCACCACCCGGAGACAGGGGGCCAACTATGGCTACACCTTC.

This chain connects TRBV3-1 to TRBJ1-2, with D maybe TRBD1 (6 bases). The V gene lost 0 bases and the J gene lost 12 bases, with 17 bases spanning the gap. The length of the CDR3 is 14 residues. Germline CDR1 and CDR2: LGHDT and YNNKEL (reference sequence). CDR3 sequence reads: CASSQESTGFGNTF. The CDR3 DNA is TGTGCCAGCAGCCAAGAGTCCACAGGGTTTGGAAACACCTTC.

V usage is TRBV2 and J usage is TRBJ1-4; D perhaps matches TRBD1 (5 bases). Deletions cut 5 bases from V and 1 base from J, with 14 bases between. The CDR3 length is 16 residues. The germline CDR1 and CDR2 sequences are SNHLY and FYNNEI. The CDR3 spells CASSLGTERTNEKLFF. In nucleotides, the CDR3 is TGTGCCAGCAGTTTAGGGACGGAAAGAACTAATGAAAAACTGTTTTTT. Variable domain in full (rest from reference TRBV2 and TRBJ1-4): EPEVTQTPSHQVTQMGQEVILRCVPISNHLYFYWYRQILGQKVEFLVSFYNNEISEKSEIFDDQFSVERPDGSNFTLKIRSTKLEDSAMYFCASSLGTERTNEKLFFGSGTQLSVL.

This clonotype was detected a few times. The chain uses TRBV9 and TRBJ2-1, with TRBD2 identical over 10 bases. The J call may be faulty, since TRBJ2-7 better matches the DNA end. The CDR3 contains 16 residues. CDR1 is SGDLS, CDR2 YYNGEE, per germline. CDR3 DNA: TGTGCCAGCAGCGTAGTACTAGCGGGGCACTACAATGAGCAGTACTTC. The encoded protein is CASSVVLAGHYNEQYF.

V is TRBV29-1 and J is TRBJ1-2; perhaps TRBD1 as D (5 bases). The CDR3 extends over 12 amino acids. V lost 6 bases and J lost 6, with 14 bases in between. Germline V gives CDR1 SQVTM, CDR2 ANQGSEA. The DNA for the CDR3 is TGCAGCGTACCCGGGACCAAGGATGGCTACACCTTC. Amino acids: CSVPGTKDGYTF.

The chain is built from TRBV4-1 and TRBJ2-1, with D possibly being TRBD2 (6 bases). Trimming cost V 4 bases and J 5 bases, with 15 bases left between them. CDR3 length: 15 amino acids. From germline, CDR1 is MGHRA and CDR2 YSYEKL. CDR3 DNA: TGCGCCAGCAGCCCCTTGGGACTCGCCAACAATGAGCAGTTCTTC. Translated, it gives CASSPLGLANNEQFF.

In regard to this clonotype: One end of the junction does not line up with germline, which may come from a read error. The chain carries TRBV7-9 and TRBJ2-2; D might be TRBD1 (6 bases). The CDR3 runs 18 residues. Germline V lookup: CDR1 SEHNR, CDR2 FQNEAQ (reference sequence). This CDR3 reads CASSLVPFGQRNTGELFF. Here the CDR3 DNA reads TGTGCCAGCAGCTTAGTCCCCTTCGGACAGCGGAACACCGGGGAGCTCTTTTTT.

The chain joins TRBV27 to TRBJ2-7; D call uncertain. The CDR3 runs to 13 residues. The germline V gene has CDR1 MNHEY and CDR2 SMNVEV (reference sequence). The V end was cut by 6 bases, the J end by 4 bases, with 13 bases between. CDR3 protein: CASRAAGVYEQYF. The CDR3 nucleotides read TGTGCCAGCAGGGCTGCTGGCGTTTACGAGCAGTACTTC.

This clonotype was seen a handful of times. The rearrangement uses TRBV3-1 and TRBJ2-4, with 10 bases lining up with TRBD1. CDR1 is LGHDT and CDR2 is YNNKEL in the germline V gene (reference sequence). The CDR3 runs to 17 residues. V lost 4 bases, J lost 2 bases, and 8 bases stayed unmatched. This CDR3 reads CASSPLGTGDPKNIQYF. CDR3 nucleotides: TGTGCCAGCAGCCCCTTAGGGACAGGGGACCCCAAAAACATTCAGTACTTC.

As to this clonotype: The junction departs from germline at one end; a sequencing error may be responsible. The chain employs TRBV2 and TRBJ2-3; D is possibly TRBD2 (6 bases). CDR1 SNHLY and CDR2 FYNNEI come from the germline V gene. The CDR3 is made up of 15 amino acids. CDR3 residues: CASGIAVIPTDTRYF. The CDR3, as DNA: TGTGCCAGCGGAATAGCGGTTATCCCCACAGATACGCGGTATTTT.

This chain uses TRBV25-1 with TRBJ2-4, with D possibly being TRBD2 (6 bases). V dropped 0 bases and J dropped 4 bases, with 7 bases sitting between them. In germline, CDR1 is MGHDK, CDR2 SYGVNS. This CDR3 is built from 14 residues. CDR3 sequence (DNA): TGTGCCAGCAGTGAATACGGGACTAAAAACATTCAGTACTTC. Encoded protein: CASSEYGTKNIQYF.

The chain joins TRBV3-1 to TRBJ2-5; the D call may be TRBD1 or TRBD2 (5 bases each). The end of the DNA fits TRBJ2-4 better, so the J call may be wrong. Germline V gene data show CDR1 as LGHDT and CDR2 as YNNKEL (reference sequence). This CDR3 spans 15 amino acids. The CDR3 here is CASSQRDPFPDIQYF. In DNA form, the CDR3 reads TGTGCCAGCAGCCAGAGGGACCCCTTCCCCGACATTCAGTACTTC.

The chain links TRBV7-9 to TRBJ2-1; TRBD2 agrees at 9 bases. The length of the CDR3 is 18 residues. Trimming at V came to 5 bases and at J to 1 base, leaving 12 bases not matched to a gene. Germline assignment: CDR1 SEHNR and CDR2 FQNEAQ (reference sequence). As DNA, the CDR3 is TGTGCCAGCAGCAGGCGGGGGGGCCTTAGGTTTTCCTACAATGAGCAGTTCTTC. Residues: CASSRRGGLRFSYNEQFF. The entire variable domain, with the rest obtained from reference TRBV7-9 and TRBJ2-1, is as follows: DTGVSQNPRHKITKRGQNVTFRCDPISEHNRLYWYRQTLGQGPEFLTYFQNEAQLEKSRLLSDRFSAERPKGSFSTLEIQRTEQGDSAMYLCASSRRGGLRFSYNEQFFGPGTRLTVL.

In its sample, this clonotype was seen a few times. The chain carries TRBV5-5 and TRBJ2-1; no definite D call. The CDR3 consists of 16 residues. Germline V gene lookup returns CDR1 SGHKS and CDR2 YYEKEE (reference sequence). V lost 1 base and J lost 9, with 20 bases in between. The CDR3 loop is CASSLPRTNPLFEQFF. DNA for the CDR3: TGTGCCAGCAGCTTGCCCCGTACAAACCCCTTATTTGAGCAGTTCTTC.

The chain employs TRBV2 and TRBJ2-1, with D perhaps TRBD2 (7 bases). Between the trimmed V and J ends, which lost 3 bases and 4 bases, there was a span of 25 bases. The CDR3 runs to 19 residues. The germline V gene has CDR1 SNHLY and CDR2 FYNNEI. The CDR3 here is CASSDWGLAVGFRYNEQFF. CDR3 coding DNA: TGTGCCAGCAGTGATTGGGGGCTAGCGGTAGGGTTTAGATACAATGAGCAGTTCTTC.

The rearrangement joins TRBV3-1 to TRBJ2-7; D is uncertain. Germline values: CDR1 LGHDT, CDR2 YNNKEL (reference sequence). The CDR3 has 14 residues. V gave up 0 bases and J gave up 7 bases, with 13 bases separating them. The CDR3 DNA is TGTGCCAGCAGCCAAGAGAGGACCCACAATGAGCAGTACTTC. It is translated as CASSQERTHNEQYF.